The clone carrying this T cell receptor (beta chain) appeared a single time. What it recognizes is unknown. The data were taken from a study of cytomegalovirus exposure and HLA in healthy donors. Findings of the study overall: It was about 150 TCR beta chains that were listed as cytomegalovirus-associated.

The V gene's germline CDR1 is SGHNT and CDR2 YENEEA. V was pared by 5 bases and J by 6 bases, with 6 bases of the junction left unmatched. CDR3 size: 14 residues. PCR primers comprised 60 Vbeta and 13 Jbeta primers. Only in-frame clones appear in the TCRdb table, and some are missing; sequencing was by immunoSEQ multiplex PCR. The sample contains a few hundred thousand clones, 84% of which appear only once. This receptor was identified in a woman aged 40 to 50 in good health and CMV-seropositive. The chain uses TRBV11-3 and TRBJ2-7, with 11 bases fitting TRBD1. The specimen sequenced was PBMCs. The CDR3 reads CASSRGTGGGEQYF. DNA for the CDR3: TGTGCCAGCAGCCGAGGGACAGGGGGAGGCGAGCAGTACTTC.